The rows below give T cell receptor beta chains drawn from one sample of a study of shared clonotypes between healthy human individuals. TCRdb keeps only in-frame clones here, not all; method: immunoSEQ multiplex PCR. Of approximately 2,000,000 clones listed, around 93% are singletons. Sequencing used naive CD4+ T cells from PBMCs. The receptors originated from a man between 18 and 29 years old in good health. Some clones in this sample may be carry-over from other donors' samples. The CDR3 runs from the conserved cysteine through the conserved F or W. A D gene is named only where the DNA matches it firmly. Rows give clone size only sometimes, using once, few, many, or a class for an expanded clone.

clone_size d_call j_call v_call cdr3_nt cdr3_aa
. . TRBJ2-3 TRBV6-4 TGTGCCAGCAGTGACGCTAGGGGCGCGGCGCAGTATTTT CASSDARGAAQYF
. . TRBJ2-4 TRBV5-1 TGCGCCAGCAGCTTGGACAGGGAGAAAAACATTCAGTACTTC CASSLDREKNIQYF
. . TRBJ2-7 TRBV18 TGTGCCAGCTCAAAGGACAACTCCTACGAGCAGTACTTC CASSKDNSYEQYF
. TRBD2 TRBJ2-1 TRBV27 TGTGCCAGCAGTCCCTCCAGCGGGAGGGCCTGGGGTGAGCAGTTCTTC CASSPSSGRAWGEQFF
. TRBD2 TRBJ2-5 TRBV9 TGTGCCAGCAGCCCACGGGGGGAGGGCACCCAGTACTTC CASSPRGEGTQYF
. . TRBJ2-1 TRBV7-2 TGTGCCAGCAGCTTAGCGGCGGACTCCTACAATGAGCAGTTCTTC CASSLAADSYNEQFF
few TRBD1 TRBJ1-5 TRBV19 TGTGCCGCGAACGACAGGGGAACGAGGCAGCCCCAGCATTTT CAANDRGTRQPQHF
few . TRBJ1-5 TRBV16 TGTGCCAGCAGCCCCCTTAGGCAGGCAGACCAGCCCCAGCATTTT CASSPLRQADQPQHF
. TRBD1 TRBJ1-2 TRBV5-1 TGCGCCAGCAGCACTATTCCTGGACAGGGGAACACCTTC CASSTIPGQGNTF
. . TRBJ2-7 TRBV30 TGTGCCTGGAGTGTAAAAGGGGGAGACGGGCAGTACTTC CAWSVKGGDGQYF
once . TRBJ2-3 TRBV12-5 TGTGCTAGTGGTTTGGTACCAGGCACAGGGCCGACAGATACGCAGTATTTT CASGLVPGTGPTDTQYF
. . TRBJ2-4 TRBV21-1 TGTGCCAGCAGCAAAGATTTAGGAGGGGCAGGGGGTAATCCCGAGGGCAAAAACATTCAGTACTTC CASSKDLGGAGGNPEGKNIQYF
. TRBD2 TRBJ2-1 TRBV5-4 TGTGCCAGCAGCTTGGGGCCGGGACTAGCGGGGAATGAGCAGTTCTTC CASSLGPGLAGNEQFF
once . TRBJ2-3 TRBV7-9 TGTGCCAGCAGCTTAGCAGCCGGGGAGGTTAGCACAGATACGCAGTATTTT CASSLAAGEVSTDTQYF
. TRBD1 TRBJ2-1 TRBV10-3 TGTGCCATCAGTTCGGGACAGGAATACAATGAGCAGTTCTTC CAISSGQEYNEQFF
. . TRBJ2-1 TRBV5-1 TGCGCCAGCAGCTTGGAGGCGGGCTCATACAATGAGCAGTTCTTC CASSLEAGSYNEQFF
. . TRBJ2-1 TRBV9 TGTGCCAGCAGCGCGCCAGACTGGAGTCCCTACAATGAGCAGTTCTTC CASSAPDWSPYNEQFF
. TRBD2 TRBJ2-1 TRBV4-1 TGCGCCAGCACCCCCCAAGGACTAGCGGGAGGTTCCTACAATGAGCAGTTCTTC CASTPQGLAGGSYNEQFF
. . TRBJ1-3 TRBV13 TGTGCCAGCAGCTTTCAGGGGTTCTCTGGAAACACCATATATTTT CASSFQGFSGNTIYF
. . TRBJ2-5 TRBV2 TGTGCCAGCAGCGCCCAGGGTTACCAAGAGACCCAGTACTTC CASSAQGYQETQYF
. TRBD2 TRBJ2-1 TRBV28 TGTGCCAGCAGTTTAGCGGGAGTTTTTTACAATGAGCAGTTCTTC CASSLAGVFYNEQFF
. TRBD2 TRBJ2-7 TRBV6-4 TGTGCCAGCAGTGTACTAGCGGGAGCCTACGAGCAGTACTTC CASSVLAGAYEQYF
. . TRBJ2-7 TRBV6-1 TGTGCCAGCACCAGAGAGGGGCTAGTGTACGAGCAGTACTTC CASTREGLVYEQYF
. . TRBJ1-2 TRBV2 TGTGCCAGCAGGGGACCAGTCTATGGCTACACCTTC CASRGPVYGYTF
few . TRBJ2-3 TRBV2 TGTGCCAGCAGGGCGGGTTGGGCAGATACGCAGTATTTT CASRAGWADTQYF
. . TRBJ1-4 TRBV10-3 TGTGCCATCAGTGAGAGGACGATATCTGCAACTAATGAAAAACTGTTTTTT CAISERTISATNEKLFF
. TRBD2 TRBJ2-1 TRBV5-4 TGTGCCAGCAGCCGAGAACTAGCGGGAGGTAGCGATGAGCAGTTCTTC CASSRELAGGSDEQFF
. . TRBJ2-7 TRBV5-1 TGCGCCAGCAGCTTGGAAGATTCCTCCTACGAGCAGTACTTC CASSLEDSSYEQYF
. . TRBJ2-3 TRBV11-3 TGTGCCAGCAGCTTAGGGCAGAAACGACTCACAGATACGCAGTATTTT CASSLGQKRLTDTQYF
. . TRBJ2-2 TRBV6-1 TGTGCCAGCAGTGAAGCTCGTGGCGGGGAGCTGTTTTTT CASSEARGGELFF
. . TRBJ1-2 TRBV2 TGTGCCAGCGGTTTGGCAGGCGGCTACACCTTC CASGLAGGYTF
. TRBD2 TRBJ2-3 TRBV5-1 TGCGCCAGCAGCTTGGAGGGACTAGCGGGGTACACAGATACGCAGTATTTT CASSLEGLAGYTDTQYF
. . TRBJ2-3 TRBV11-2 TGTGCCAGCAGCTCTGTGGGGGGCACAGATACGCAGTATTTT CASSSVGGTDTQYF
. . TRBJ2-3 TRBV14 TGTGCCAGCAGCCAGACCCGCTTTAGTACAGATACGCAGTATTTT CASSQTRFSTDTQYF
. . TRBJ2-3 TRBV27 TGTGCCAGCAGTTTGAACCCGGGACGGCTGATGGATACGCAGTATTTT CASSLNPGRLMDTQYF
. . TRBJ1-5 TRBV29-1 TGCAGCGTTGAGGGGCAGGGCGGTCAGCCCCAGCATTTT CSVEGQGGQPQHF
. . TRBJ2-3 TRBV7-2 TGTGCCAGCAGCTGGTACGATACGCAGTATTTT CASSWYDTQYF
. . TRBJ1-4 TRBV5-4 TGTGCCAGCAGCTTGGGGGGCTACAGTGCAACTAATGAAAAACTGTTTTTT CASSLGGYSATNEKLFF
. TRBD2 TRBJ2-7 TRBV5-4 TGTGCCAGCAGCTTTGGTAGGTGGGAGGGCCAGGACGAGCAGTACTTC CASSFGRWEGQDEQYF
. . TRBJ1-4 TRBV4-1 TGCGCCAGCAGCCAAACAGGGCTCAATGAAAAACTGTTTTTT CASSQTGLNEKLFF
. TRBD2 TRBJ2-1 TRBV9 TGTGCCAGCAGCGTGCTACTAGCGGGAGAGTACAATGAGCAGTTCTTC CASSVLLAGEYNEQFF
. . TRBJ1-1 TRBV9 TGTGCCAGCAGCACCCCCTTCGGACAGAACGGAGCTTTCTTT CASSTPFGQNGAFF
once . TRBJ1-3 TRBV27 TGTGCCAGCAGTCAATCTAGGTCCTCTGGAAACACCATATATTTT CASSQSRSSGNTIYF
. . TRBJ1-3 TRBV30 TGTGCCTGGACAACCTCTGGAAACACCATATATTTT CAWTTSGNTIYF
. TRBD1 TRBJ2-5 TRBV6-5 TGTGCCAGCAGTACAGGGGAGAGGGAGACCCAGTACTTC CASSTGERETQYF
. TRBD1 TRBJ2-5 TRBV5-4 TGTGCCAGCAGCGAGGGGGCGTCAATTGAGACCCAGTACTTC CASSEGASIETQYF
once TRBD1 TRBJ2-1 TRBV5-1 TGCGCCAGCAGCTTTGACGGGACAGGGGGCTACAATGAGCAGTTCTTC CASSFDGTGGYNEQFF
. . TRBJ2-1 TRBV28 TGTGCCAGCAGTTTACAACAGGGCCTCTACAATGAGCAGTTCTTC CASSLQQGLYNEQFF
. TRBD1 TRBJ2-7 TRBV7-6 TGTGCCAGCAGCGGACCGGGACAGGGGAGCTCCTACGAGCAGTACTTC CASSGPGQGSSYEQYF
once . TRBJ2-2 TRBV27 TGTGCCAGCAGCCTTTCCGGACGCGGTCCCGGGGAGCTGTTTTTT CASSLSGRGPGELFF